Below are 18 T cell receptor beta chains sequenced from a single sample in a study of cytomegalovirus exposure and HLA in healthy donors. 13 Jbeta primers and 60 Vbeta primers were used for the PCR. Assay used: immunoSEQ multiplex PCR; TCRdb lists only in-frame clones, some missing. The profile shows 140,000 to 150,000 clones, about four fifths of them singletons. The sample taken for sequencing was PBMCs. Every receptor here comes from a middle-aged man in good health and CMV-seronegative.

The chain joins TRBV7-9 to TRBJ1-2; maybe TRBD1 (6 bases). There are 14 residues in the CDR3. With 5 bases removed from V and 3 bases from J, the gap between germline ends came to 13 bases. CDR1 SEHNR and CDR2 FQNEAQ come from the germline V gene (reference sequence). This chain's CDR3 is CASSVSQGHYGYTF. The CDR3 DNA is TGTGCCAGCAGCGTATCCCAGGGGCACTATGGCTACACCTTC.

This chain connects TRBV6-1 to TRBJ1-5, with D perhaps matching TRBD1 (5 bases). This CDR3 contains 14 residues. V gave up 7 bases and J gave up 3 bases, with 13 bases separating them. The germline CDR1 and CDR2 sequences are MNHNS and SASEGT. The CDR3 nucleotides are TGTGCCAGCATCTCAGGGCTGGACAATCAGCCCCAGCATTTT. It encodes CASISGLDNQPQHF.

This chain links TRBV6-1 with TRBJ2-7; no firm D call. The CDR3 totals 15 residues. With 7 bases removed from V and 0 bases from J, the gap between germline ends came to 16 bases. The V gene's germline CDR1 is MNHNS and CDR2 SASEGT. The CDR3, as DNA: TGTGCCAGCACTCTCGGAGCCGCATACTCCTACGAGCAGTACTTC. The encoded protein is CASTLGAAYSYEQYF.

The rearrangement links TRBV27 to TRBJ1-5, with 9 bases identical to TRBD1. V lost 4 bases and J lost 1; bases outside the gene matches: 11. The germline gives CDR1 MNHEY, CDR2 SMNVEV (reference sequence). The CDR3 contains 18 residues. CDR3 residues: CASSYRDREEWSNQPQHF. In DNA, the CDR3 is TGTGCCAGCAGTTATCGGGACAGGGAAGAGTGGAGCAATCAGCCCCAGCATTTT.

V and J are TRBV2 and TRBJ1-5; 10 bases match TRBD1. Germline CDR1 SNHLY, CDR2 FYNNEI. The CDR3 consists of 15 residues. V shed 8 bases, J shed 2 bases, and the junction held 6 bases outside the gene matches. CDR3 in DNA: TGTGCCAGCCGAAGACAGGGGGCGGGCAATCAGCCCCAGCATTTT. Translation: CASRRQGAGNQPQHF.

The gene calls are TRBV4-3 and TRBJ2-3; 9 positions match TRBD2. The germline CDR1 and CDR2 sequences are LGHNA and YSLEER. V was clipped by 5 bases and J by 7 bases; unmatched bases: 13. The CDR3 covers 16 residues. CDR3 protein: CASSVASAGGYNTQYF. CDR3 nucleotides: TGCGCCAGCAGCGTTGCATCAGCGGGGGGTTATAATACGCAGTATTTT.

The CDR3 sequence: CASSLKQGGEKLFF. The CDR3 DNA is TGTGCCAGCAGCTTGAAACAGGGTGGGGAAAAACTGTTTTTT. V and J are TRBV5-4 and TRBJ1-4, with TRBD1 as a possible D gene (6 bases). Trimming left V 1 base short and J 8 bases short, with 12 bases between. The CDR3 extends over 14 amino acids. Germline V lookup: CDR1 SGHNT, CDR2 YYREEE (reference sequence).

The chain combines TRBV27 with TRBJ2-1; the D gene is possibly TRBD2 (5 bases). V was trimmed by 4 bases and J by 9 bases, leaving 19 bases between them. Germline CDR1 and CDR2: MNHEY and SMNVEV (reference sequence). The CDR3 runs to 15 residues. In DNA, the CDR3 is TGTGCCAGCAGTTACCAAGGGCGGGTGGTTAGTGAGCAGTTCTTC. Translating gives CASSYQGRVVSEQFF.

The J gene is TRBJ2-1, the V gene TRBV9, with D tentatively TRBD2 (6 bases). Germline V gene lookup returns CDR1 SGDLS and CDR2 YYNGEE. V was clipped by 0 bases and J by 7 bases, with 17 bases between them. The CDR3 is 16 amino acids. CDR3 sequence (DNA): TGTGCCAGCAGCGTAGACCCGCGGGGAAGAGATAATGAGCAGTTCTTC. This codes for CASSVDPRGRDNEQFF.

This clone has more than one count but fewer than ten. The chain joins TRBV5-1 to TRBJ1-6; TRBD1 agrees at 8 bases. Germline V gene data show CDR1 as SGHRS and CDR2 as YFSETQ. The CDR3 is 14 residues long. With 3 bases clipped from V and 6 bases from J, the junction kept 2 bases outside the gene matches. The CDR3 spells CASSYGQGNSPLHF. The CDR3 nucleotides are TGCGCCAGCAGCTACGGACAGGGTAATTCACCCCTCCACTTT.

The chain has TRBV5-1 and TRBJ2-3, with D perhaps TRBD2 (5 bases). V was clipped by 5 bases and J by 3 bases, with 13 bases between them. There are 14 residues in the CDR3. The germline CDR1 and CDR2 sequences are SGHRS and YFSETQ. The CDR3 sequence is CASRTRVSTDTQYF. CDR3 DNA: TGCGCCAGCAGGACGAGGGTGTCGACAGATACGCAGTATTTT.

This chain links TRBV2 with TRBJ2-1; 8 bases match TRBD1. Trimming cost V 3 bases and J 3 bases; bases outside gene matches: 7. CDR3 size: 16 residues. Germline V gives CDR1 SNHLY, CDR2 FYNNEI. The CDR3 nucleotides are TGTGCCAGCAGTGACCCCACAGGGGGGTTCTACAATGAGCAGTTCTTC. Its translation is CASSDPTGGFYNEQFF.

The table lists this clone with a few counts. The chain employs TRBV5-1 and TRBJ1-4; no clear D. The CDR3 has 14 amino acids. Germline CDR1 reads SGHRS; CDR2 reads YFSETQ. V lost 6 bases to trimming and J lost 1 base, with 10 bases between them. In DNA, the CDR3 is TGCGCCAGCACCCCCGGCGGAACTAATGAAAAACTGTTTTTT. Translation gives CASTPGGTNEKLFF.

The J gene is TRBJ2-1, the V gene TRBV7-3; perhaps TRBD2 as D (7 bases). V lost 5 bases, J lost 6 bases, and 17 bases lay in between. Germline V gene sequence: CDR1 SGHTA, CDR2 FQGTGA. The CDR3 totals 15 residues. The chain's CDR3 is CASSGGGPASNEQFF. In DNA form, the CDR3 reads TGTGCCAGCAGCGGGGGGGGGCCCGCTTCCAATGAGCAGTTCTTC.

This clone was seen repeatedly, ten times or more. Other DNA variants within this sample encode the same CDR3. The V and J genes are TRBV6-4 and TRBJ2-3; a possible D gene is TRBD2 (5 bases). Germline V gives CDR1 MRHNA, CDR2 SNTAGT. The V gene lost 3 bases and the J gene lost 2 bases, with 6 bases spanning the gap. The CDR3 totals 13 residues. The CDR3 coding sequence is TGTGCCAGCAGTGAGGGAGACACAGATACGCAGTATTTT. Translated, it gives CASSEGDTDTQYF.

Written as DNA, the CDR3 is TGTGCCAGCAGCTTATGGGCGGGAATCTCTGGAAACACCATATATTTT. Translated, it gives CASSLWAGISGNTIYF. The chain carries TRBV11-2 and TRBJ1-3; D remains ambiguous. Trimming pared 2 bases from V and 0 bases from J, leaving 11 bases between. The germline V gene encodes CDR1 SGHAT and CDR2 FQNNGV. The CDR3 runs to 16 residues.

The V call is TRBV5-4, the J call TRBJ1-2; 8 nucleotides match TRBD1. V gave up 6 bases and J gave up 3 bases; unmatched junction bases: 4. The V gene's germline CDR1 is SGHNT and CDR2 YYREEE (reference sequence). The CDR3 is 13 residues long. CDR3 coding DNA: TGTGCCAGCACTCCGGGACAGGACTATGGCTACACCTTC. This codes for CASTPGQDYGYTF.

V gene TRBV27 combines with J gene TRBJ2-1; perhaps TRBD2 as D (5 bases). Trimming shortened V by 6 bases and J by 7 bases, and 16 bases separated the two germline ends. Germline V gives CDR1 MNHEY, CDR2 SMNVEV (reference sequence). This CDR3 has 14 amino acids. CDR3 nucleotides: TGTGCCAGCAGCTCACCCCTAGCAGAGAATGAGCAGTTCTTC. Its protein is CASSSPLAENEQFF.